This TCR beta chain appears in the sequencing data of a study of spatial heterogeneity in lung cancer. Germline CDR1 and CDR2: GTSNPN and SVGIG (reference sequence). The CDR3 consists of 13 residues. Trimming cost V 6 bases and J 5 bases; bases outside gene matches: 8. Overall study results and limits: Relative to follow-up, resection was when ubiquitous expanded tumor TCRs appeared more in blood.

This clonotype was recorded at least ten times. The target antigen is unknown. Time point specified: sample taken at primary tumor resection. The study sequenced unsorted whole RNA from tumor, nontumor lung or frozen PBMC. Samples were donated by 72 untreated early-stage non-small cell lung cancer patients. A single record per CDR3 protein comes from TCRdb applying MiXCR to the 5' RACE reads. There are about 40,000 distinct CDR3 sequences in the sample; less than 5.5% occur only once, and about a quarter lies in the top ten. The chain recombines TRBV30 with TRBJ2-7, with 9 bases that match TRBD1. The specimen was PBMCs, collected at surgery. This clonotype originated in a female donor with early-stage non-small cell lung cancer. The CDR3 bases are TGTGCCTGCGGGACAGGGCGCGGCAACGAGCAGTACTTC. Protein product: CACGTGRGNEQYF.